Listed below are T cell receptor beta chains from one sample, sequenced in a study of CD8 T cells in ankylosing spondylitis. Using its own MiXCR run on the 5' RACE reads, TCRdb lists one record per CDR3 protein. The table lists roughly 700,000 distinct CDR3 sequences, roughly 19% of them singletons. Source material: blood, either unsorted or a sorted T cell fraction (not recorded which). The receptors here all came from a male donor with ankylosing spondylitis. The CDR3 runs from the conserved cysteine through the conserved F or W. The order of the fields is D gene, clone size, V gene, J gene, CDR3 protein, CDR3 DNA. D genes are given only for firm matches. Rows give clone size only sometimes, using once, few, many, or a class for an expanded clone.

>NA|few|TRBV4-1|TRBJ1-1
CASSRDPGNTEAFF
TGCGCCAGCAGCAGGGACCCAGGGAACACTGAAGCTTTCTTT
>NA|NA|TRBV15|TRBJ1-1
CATSSQTNTEAFF
TGTGCCACCAGCAGCCAGACGAACACTGAAGCTTTCTTT
>TRBD2|NA|TRBV11-1|TRBJ2-6
CASSLLGPGLATGANVLTF
TGTGCCAGCAGCTTATTAGGCCCGGGACTAGCGACCGGGGCCAACGTCCTGACTTTC
>TRBD1|few|TRBV3-1|TRBJ1-2
CASSRGTGKGYTF
TGTGCCAGCAGCCGAGGGACAGGGAAGGGCTACACCTTC
>NA|NA|TRBV12-3/TRBV12-4|TRBJ1-2
CASLSLRNAEDYGYTF
TGTGCCAGCCTCAGTTTAAGAAACGCAGAGGACTATGGCTACACCTTC
>NA|NA|TRBV2|TRBJ1-6
CASRWAGKNSPLHF
TGTGCCAGCAGGTGGGCAGGGAAAAATTCACCCCTCCACTTT
>NA|few|TRBV5-1|TRBJ1-1
CASTPDSFLNTEAFF
TGCGCCAGCACCCCGGACAGCTTTTTGAACACTGAAGCTTTCTTT
>TRBD1|NA|TRBV4-2|TRBJ2-5
CASSHPGTGQETQYF
TGTGCCAGCAGCCACCCCGGGACAGGGCAAGAGACCCAGTACTTC
>NA|NA|TRBV27|TRBJ2-7
CASSFLPGGRGGEQYF
TGTGCCAGCAGTTTCCTCCCGGGGGGCCGTGGGGGCGAGCAGTACTTC
>TRBD1|NA|TRBV27|TRBJ1-5
CASSSETGAFNQPQHF
TGTGCCAGCAGTTCAGAGACAGGGGCCTTCAATCAGCCCCAGCATTTT